These T cell receptor beta chains were read from a single sample in a study of T cells in Graves' hyperthyroidism and ophthalmopathy. TCRdb re-analysed the multiplex PCR reads in MiXCR, keeping a single row per CDR3 protein. The sample consists of approximately 700,000 distinct CDR3 sequences, 40% to 55% of them appearing once. The sequenced sample was peripheral blood or thyroid tissue (not recorded which). All receptors come from an adult man with Graves' disease, either hyperthyroidism or ophthalmopathy (not recorded which). Both conserved end residues are trimmed from each CDR3. Each record gives: V gene, J gene, clone size, CDR3 protein. The listing skips clone size in some rows; elsewhere it reads once, few, many or a size class.

>TRBV6-5|TRBJ1-2|once
AISYTHGSNYGYT
>TRBV11-2|TRBJ1-2|many
ASSLAAGHDYGYT
>TRBV7-6|TRBJ2-5|-
ASSLGLRETQY
>TRBV27|TRBJ1-2|-
ASGQSTYGYT
>TRBV10-2|TRBJ1-2|many
ASRENYGYT
>TRBV27|TRBJ1-1|once
ASSLSSQLEAF
>TRBV15|TRBJ1-2|once
ASSQDFGYGYT
>TRBV20-1|TRBJ1-5|few
SARVWGAGDQPQH
>TRBV15|TRBJ1-4|-
ATSRDRGPREKLF
>TRBV12-3/TRBV12-4|TRBJ2-7|-
ASSQPGWTSGNYEQY
>TRBV5-1|TRBJ1-1|-
ASSPIGNTEAF
>TRBV24-1|TRBJ1-5|-
VTSSRQGAAANQPQH
>TRBV7-2|TRBJ1-2|many
ASSYTGTSHGYT
>TRBV12-3/TRBV12-4|TRBJ2-5|few
ASIQTTGEETQY
>TRBV7-3|TRBJ2-7|once
ASSLPGTGELYEQY
>TRBV29-1|TRBJ1-2|-
SVGERTLNYGYT
>TRBV6-5|TRBJ1-2|-
ASSSGTGQYGYT
>TRBV25-1|TRBJ1-2|-
ASRGHGNYGYT
>TRBV11-2|TRBJ1-1|-
ASSENRGRTEAF
>TRBV29-1|TRBJ2-5|few
SVEDVASDPLKETQY
>TRBV12-3/TRBV12-4|TRBJ1-5|few
ASSGWTGDSSNQPQH
>TRBV15|TRBJ2-7|-
ATSRYSGTGYYEQY
>TRBV6-6|TRBJ2-5|few
ASSATDGRGETQY
>TRBV29-1|TRBJ2-7|-
SAAGTSGREQY
>TRBV11-2|TRBJ1-2|few
ASSLREGINGYT
>TRBV7-6|TRBJ2-7|-
ASSPGLAGKSYEQY
>TRBV15|TRBJ1-5|many
ATSRDLGARQPQH
>TRBV12-3/TRBV12-4|TRBJ1-6|many
ASALGSVSPLH
>TRBV7-9|TRBJ2-7|many
ASSRDRTSSYEQY
>TRBV7-2|TRBJ1-6|many
ASSQAGGVHSPLH
>TRBV7-8|TRBJ1-5|-
AIAMDRGSNQPQH
>TRBV20-1|TRBJ2-7|many
SAGTAEGEQY
>TRBV2|TRBJ1-1|-
ASSKMGINTEAF
>TRBV7-2|TRBJ2-6|few
ASSLVGIGANVLT
>TRBV9|TRBJ2-7|-
ASSVAGTGEGQY
>TRBV10-3|TRBJ2-7|few
AIGMGRDYEQY
>TRBV12-3/TRBV12-4|TRBJ1-5|many
ASSFFSQPQH
>TRBV15|TRBJ1-6|-
ATSNRLGGRDSPLH
>TRBV12-5|TRBJ1-5|-
ASGSTGWGQPQH
>TRBV7-2|TRBJ2-7|many
ASSGQGAGEQY
>TRBV25-1|TRBJ2-5|-
ASSDRRQGAGETQY
>TRBV12-3/TRBV12-4|TRBJ1-5|few
ASSFLRNQPQH
>TRBV5-8|TRBJ1-5|-
ASNLHTGFGQPQH
>TRBV9|TRBJ2-7|few
ASSAGLAGTYEQY
>TRBV24-1|TRBJ2-2|-
ATSDVAGIRELF
>TRBV2|TRBJ1-4|-
ASSDGAGVDSEKLF
>TRBV10-3|TRBJ2-7|many
AISDPGRLSYEQY
>TRBV9|TRBJ2-5|many
SGPCGETQY
>TRBV10-3|TRBJ1-1|many
ATGLEGNTEAF
>TRBV29-1|TRBJ1-6|-
SLDPGRSPLH
>TRBV11-2|TRBJ1-2|-
ASKTFAGYT
>TRBV12-3/TRBV12-4|TRBJ1-6|many
ASSTASGPLH
>TRBV25-1|TRBJ1-1|many
ASRGLGVYSEAF
>TRBV7-2|TRBJ2-7|-
ASSLAVGQGVEQY
>TRBV19|TRBJ1-1|few
ASNPGHEAF